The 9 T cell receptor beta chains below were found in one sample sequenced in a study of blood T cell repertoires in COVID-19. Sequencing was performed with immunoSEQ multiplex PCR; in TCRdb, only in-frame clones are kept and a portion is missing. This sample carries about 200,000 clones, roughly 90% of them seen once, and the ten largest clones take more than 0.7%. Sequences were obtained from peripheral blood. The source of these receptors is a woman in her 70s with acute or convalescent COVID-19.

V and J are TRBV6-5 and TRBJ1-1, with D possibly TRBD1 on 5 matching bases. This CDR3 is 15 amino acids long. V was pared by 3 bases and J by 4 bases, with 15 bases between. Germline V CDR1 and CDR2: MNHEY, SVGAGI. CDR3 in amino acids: CASSYNQGIFTEAFF. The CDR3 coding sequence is TGTGCCAGCAGTTATAACCAGGGCATTTTCACTGAAGCTTTCTTT.

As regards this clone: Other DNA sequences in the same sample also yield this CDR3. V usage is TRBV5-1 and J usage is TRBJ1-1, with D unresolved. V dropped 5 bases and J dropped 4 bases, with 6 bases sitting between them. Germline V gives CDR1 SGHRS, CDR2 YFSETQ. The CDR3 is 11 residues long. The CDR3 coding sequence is TGCGCCAGCAGGGGAGGCACTGAAGCTTTCTTT. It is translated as CASRGGTEAFF.

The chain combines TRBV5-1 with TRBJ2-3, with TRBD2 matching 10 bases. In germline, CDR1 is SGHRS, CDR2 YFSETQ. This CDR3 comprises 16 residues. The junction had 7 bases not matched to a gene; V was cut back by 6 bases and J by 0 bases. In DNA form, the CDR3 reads TGCGCCAGCATGAAGACTAGCGGGTCGAGCACAGATACGCAGTATTTT. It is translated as CASMKTSGSSTDTQYF.

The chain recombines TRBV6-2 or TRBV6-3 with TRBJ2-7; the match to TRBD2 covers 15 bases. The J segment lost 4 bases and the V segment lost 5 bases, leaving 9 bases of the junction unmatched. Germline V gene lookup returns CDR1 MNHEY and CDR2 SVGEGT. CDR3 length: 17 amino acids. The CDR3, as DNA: TGTGCCAGCAGTACCCGGACTAGCGGGAGGGCCGTTTACGAGCAGTACTTC. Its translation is CASSTRTSGRAVYEQYF.

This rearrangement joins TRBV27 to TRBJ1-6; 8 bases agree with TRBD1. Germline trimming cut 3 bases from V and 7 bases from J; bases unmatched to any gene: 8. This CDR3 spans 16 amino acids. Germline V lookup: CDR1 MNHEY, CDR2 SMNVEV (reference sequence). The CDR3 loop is CASSFRGQGINSPLHF. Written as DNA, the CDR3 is TGTGCCAGCAGTTTTCGAGGACAGGGTATAAATTCACCCCTCCACTTT.

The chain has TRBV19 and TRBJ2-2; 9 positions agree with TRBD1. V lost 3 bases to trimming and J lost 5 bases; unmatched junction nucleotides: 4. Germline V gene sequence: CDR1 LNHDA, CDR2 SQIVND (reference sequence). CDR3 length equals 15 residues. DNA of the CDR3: TGTGCCAGTAGTATGGGACAGGGAAAGACCGGGGAGCTGTTTTTT. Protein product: CASSMGQGKTGELFF.

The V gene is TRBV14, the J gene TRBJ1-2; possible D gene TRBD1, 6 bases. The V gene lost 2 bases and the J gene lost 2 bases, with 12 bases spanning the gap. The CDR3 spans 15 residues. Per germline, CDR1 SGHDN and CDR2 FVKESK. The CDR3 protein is CASSQLGQPNYGYTF. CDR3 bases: TGTGCCAGCAGCCAACTAGGACAGCCGAACTATGGCTACACCTTC.

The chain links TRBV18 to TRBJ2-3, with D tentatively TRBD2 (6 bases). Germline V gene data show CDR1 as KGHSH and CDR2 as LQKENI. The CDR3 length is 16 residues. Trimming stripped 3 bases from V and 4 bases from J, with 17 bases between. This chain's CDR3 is CASSPLVGGWADTQYF. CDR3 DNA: TGTGCCAGCTCACCCCTGGTCGGGGGTTGGGCAGATACGCAGTATTTT.

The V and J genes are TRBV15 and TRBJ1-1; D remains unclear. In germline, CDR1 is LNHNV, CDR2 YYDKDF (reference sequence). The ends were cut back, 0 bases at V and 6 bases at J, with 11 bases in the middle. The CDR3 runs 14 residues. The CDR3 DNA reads TGTGCCACCAGCAGAGATCAAGGAGTCGCTGAAGCTTTCTTT. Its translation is CATSRDQGVAEAFF.